Each of the 29 T cell receptor beta chains below was sequenced from the same sample in a study of cytomegalovirus exposure and HLA in healthy donors (dated by TCRdb to about 2017). The library relied on the immunoSEQ multiplex PCR assay. For the multiplex PCR, a mixture combining 60 forward primers for TCR Vbeta segments and 13 reverse primers for TCR Jbeta segments was used. TCRdb mirrors the immuneACCESS table, restricted to in-frame sequences. Some clones are absent from its copies; in checked studies, under half trace to an unresolved V gene, and the reason for the others is unknown. The sample table holds about 69,000 clones, of which roughly 70% were seen once. The ten largest clones add up to approximately 10% of the sample. Sequenced: PBMCs. Receptors were obtained from a woman in her 30s in good health and CMV-seronegative.

This chain uses TRBV11-1 with TRBJ1-3; 9 nucleotides match TRBD1. CDR1 is SGHAT, CDR2 FQDESV, per germline (reference sequence). The CDR3 is 16 amino acids. V dropped 4 bases and J dropped 0; count of bases not matched to a gene: 4. Here the CDR3 reads CASSSGTGNSGNTIYF. CDR3 sequence (DNA): TGTGCCAGCAGCTCCGGGACAGGGAACTCTGGAAACACCATATATTTT.

The gene calls are TRBV7-2 and TRBJ1-6; TRBD1 might be the D (6 bases). CDR1 SGHTA and CDR2 FQGNSA come from the germline V gene. The CDR3 spans 17 residues. Between the trimmed V and J ends, which lost 0 bases and 7 bases, there was a span of 16 bases. CDR3 region: CASSLAIDGQQNSPLHF. DNA of the CDR3: TGTGCCAGCAGCTTAGCGATAGATGGACAGCAAAATTCACCCCTCCACTTT.

This clone was counted only a few times. The V call is TRBV7-3, the J call TRBJ2-7; 9 bases are shared with TRBD1. J was trimmed by 6 bases and V by 5 bases; bases with no gene match: 17. Per the germline V gene, CDR1 is SGHTA and CDR2 is FQGTGA. CDR3 length: 17 residues. The CDR3 reads CASSPRVGSGQGTEQYF. As DNA, the CDR3 is TGTGCCAGCAGCCCAAGGGTGGGTTCGGGACAGGGAACCGAGCAGTACTTC.

This sequence joins TRBV12-5 and TRBJ2-5; TRBD2 matches at 13 bases. CDR3 length: 16 amino acids. Germline values: CDR1 LGHNT, CDR2 FRNRAP. The trim removed 4 bases at V and 2 bases at J, leaving 4 bases unmatched. CDR3 nucleotides: TGTGCTAGTGGTTCCGGGACTAGCGGGGCTCAAGAGACCCAGTACTTC. It translates to CASGSGTSGAQETQYF.

The chain joins TRBV19 to TRBJ1-5, with a weak D call TRBD1 (6 bases). Germline loops: CDR1 LNHDA, CDR2 SQIVND (reference sequence). The germline V and J ends were trimmed by 2 bases and 5 bases, with 10 bases remaining between them. The CDR3 spans 14 residues. CDR3: CASSITGSHQPQHF. CDR3 nucleotide sequence: TGTGCCAGTAGTATAACAGGGTCGCATCAGCCCCAGCATTTT.

The chain joins TRBV7-2 to TRBJ1-1; the D is unclear. V shed 1 base and J shed 7 bases, with 10 bases lying between them. Germline-derived CDR1 and CDR2 are SGHTA and FQGNSA. The length of the CDR3 is 13 residues. CDR3 loop: CASSLDLGSEAFF. The CDR3 coding sequence is TGTGCCAGCAGCTTAGATCTGGGCAGTGAAGCTTTCTTT.

The chain has TRBV4-1 and TRBJ1-2, with 8 bases fitting TRBD1. CDR3 length equals 13 residues. The V segment lost 3 bases and the J segment 7 bases; nucleotides outside the gene matches: 4. CDR1 is MGHRA and CDR2 is YSYEKL in the germline V gene. The CDR3 DNA reads as TGCGCCAGCAGCCAGGGACAGGCCCTTGGCTACACCTTC. Encoded protein: CASSQGQALGYTF.

This chain joins TRBV2 and TRBJ2-1, with D possibly matching TRBD2 (6 bases). Germline V CDR1 and CDR2: SNHLY, FYNNEI. The CDR3 totals 15 residues. V lost 4 bases and J 0 bases, leaving 10 bases between the germline ends. Written as DNA, the CDR3 is TGTGCCAGCAGTGTTCGGGGGAGCTCCTACAATGAGCAGTTCTTC. Translating it yields CASSVRGSSYNEQFF. Supplemented by reference TRBV2 and TRBJ2-1, the full variable domain reads EPEVTQTPSHQVTQMGQEVILRCVPISNHLYFYWYRQILGQKVEFLVSFYNNEISEKSEIFDDQFSVERPDGSNFTLKIRSTKLEDSAMYFCASSVRGSSYNEQFFGPGTRLTVL.

This clone was seen only a few times. This chain joins TRBV10-2 and TRBJ1-1; 9 nucleotides agree with TRBD1. The V and J ends lost 7 bases and 1 base, in that order; junction bases with no gene match: 7. CDR1 and CDR2 (germline): WSHSY, SAAADI. This CDR3 has 15 amino acids. CDR3 amino acids: CASIDLTGGNTEAFF. The CDR3 DNA reads TGCGCCAGCATCGACCTGACAGGGGGGAACACTGAAGCTTTCTTT.

The genes are TRBV9 and TRBJ1-1; 8 nucleotides align to TRBD1. CDR1 SGDLS and CDR2 YYNGEE come from the germline V gene. The CDR3 is 17 residues long. V lost 0 bases to trimming and J lost 5 bases; unmatched junction nucleotides: 12. The CDR3 here is CASSVGVGQAEVTEAFF. The CDR3 DNA reads TGTGCCAGCAGCGTAGGAGTGGGACAGGCGGAGGTTACTGAAGCTTTCTTT. Full variable domain (rest looked up from reference TRBV9 and TRBJ1-1): DSGVTQTPKHLITATGQRVTLRCSPRSGDLSVYWYQQSLDQGLQFLIQYYNGEERAKGNILERFSAQQFPDLHSELNLSSLELGDSALYFCASSVGVGQAEVTEAFFGQGTRLTVV.

The rearrangement uses TRBV28 and TRBJ1-5, with 10 positions matching TRBD1. After removal of 8 bases from V and 3 bases from J, the junction contained 4 bases not matched to a gene. In germline, CDR1 is MDHEN, CDR2 SYDVKM. The CDR3 sequence is 14 residues long. The chain's CDR3 is CASGGTGDNQPQHF. CDR3 nucleotide sequence: TGTGCCAGCGGTGGGACAGGGGACAATCAGCCCCAGCATTTT.

The chain uses TRBV2 and TRBJ1-6, with D possibly being TRBD1 (6 bases). Between the trimmed V and J ends, which lost 1 base and 9 bases, there was a span of 10 bases. The CDR3 runs to 14 residues. Looked up from germline, CDR1 is SNHLY and CDR2 is FYNNEI. The DNA of the CDR3 is TGTGCCAGCAGTGAAGAGGGGGTTGGTTCACCCCTCCACTTT. It is translated as CASSEEGVGSPLHF. Full variable domain (rest looked up from reference TRBV2 and TRBJ1-6): EPEVTQTPSHQVTQMGQEVILRCVPISNHLYFYWYRQILGQKVEFLVSFYNNEISEKSEIFDDQFSVERPDGSNFTLKIRSTKLEDSAMYFCASSEEGVGSPLHFGNGTRLTVT.

The chain recombines TRBV27 with TRBJ1-1; 7 bases match TRBD1. Germline assignment: CDR1 MNHEY and CDR2 SMNVEV (reference sequence). The V and J ends lost 2 bases and 7 bases, in that order; junction bases with no gene match: 7. This CDR3 comprises 14 residues. The CDR3 sequence is CASSLTDRVGEAFF. CDR3 DNA sequence: TGTGCCAGCAGTTTAACTGACAGGGTCGGTGAAGCTTTCTTT.

The chain couples TRBV30 to TRBJ1-5; no definite D call. The CDR3 loop spans 16 amino acids. Germline lookup yields CDR1 GTSNPN and CDR2 SVGIG (reference sequence). Trimming left V 0 bases short and J 2 bases short, with 14 bases between. As DNA, the CDR3 is TGTGCCTGGAGTGTACCTTCAGGATCGGGCAATCAGCCCCAGCATTTT. Its protein is CAWSVPSGSGNQPQHF.

The CDR3 region is CASSRLEGKNIQYF. For the CDR3, the DNA is TGTGCCAGCAGCCGACTCGAGGGCAAAAACATTCAGTACTTC. The rearrangement joins TRBV7-9 to TRBJ2-4; maybe TRBD2 (5 bases). The CDR3 is made up of 14 amino acids. V was shortened by 5 bases and J by 3 bases, with 11 bases between the two germline ends. Germline V CDR1 and CDR2: SEHNR, FQNEAQ (reference sequence). Full variable domain (remainder filled in from reference TRBV7-9 and TRBJ2-4): DTGVSQNPRHKITKRGQNVTFRCDPISEHNRLYWYRQTLGQGPEFLTYFQNEAQLEKSRLLSDRFSAERPKGSFSTLEIQRTEQGDSAMYLCASSRLEGKNIQYFGAGTRLSVL.

The gene calls are TRBV2 and TRBJ1-6; TRBD1 matches at 9 bases. From germline, CDR1 is SNHLY and CDR2 FYNNEI. The CDR3 length is 15 residues. Trimming at V came to 10 bases and at J to 10 bases, leaving 14 bases not matched to a gene. In DNA, the CDR3 is TGTGCCACCCGGCGAGACAGGGGGAGAGAATCACCCCTCCACTTT. Its protein is CATRRDRGRESPLHF.

This clone was seen a handful of times. The V call is TRBV7-9, the J call TRBJ2-1; 7 positions match TRBD2. This CDR3 is built from 14 residues. With 0 bases clipped from V and 16 bases from J, the junction kept 12 bases outside the gene matches. Germline-derived CDR1 and CDR2 are SEHNR and FQNEAQ (reference sequence). As DNA, the CDR3 is TGTGCCAGCAGCTTAGCGGAATTAGGCGGGGGAGATTTCTTC. Amino acids: CASSLAELGGGDFF.

The rearrangement uses TRBV2 and TRBJ2-1, with 9 bases aligning to TRBD1. The CDR3 is 14 amino acids. Germline CDR1 SNHLY, CDR2 FYNNEI. V gave up 7 bases and J gave up 2 bases; unmatched junction bases: 3. CDR3: CASTDRGAYNEQFF. The CDR3 DNA follows: TGTGCCAGCACCGACAGGGGGGCCTACAATGAGCAGTTCTTC.

This chain uses TRBV2 with TRBJ2-7; TRBD1 aligns across 7 bases. This CDR3 comprises 13 residues. Germline V gives CDR1 SNHLY, CDR2 FYNNEI. Trimming at V came to 6 bases and at J to 5 bases, leaving 7 bases not matched to a gene. The CDR3 region is CASRPDRANEQYF. Written as DNA, the CDR3 is TGTGCCAGCAGACCCGACAGGGCCAACGAGCAGTACTTC.

This clone appeared a few times. The rearrangement uses TRBV2 and TRBJ1-2; 10 bases map to TRBD1. Germline V gene data show CDR1 as SNHLY and CDR2 as FYNNEI. The CDR3 extends over 14 amino acids. The J segment lost 12 bases and the V segment lost 5 bases, leaving 12 bases of the junction unmatched. The CDR3 here is CASSIDRGHPVHTF. CDR3 nucleotides: TGTGCCAGCAGTATCGACAGGGGGCATCCCGTACACACCTTC. Together with reference TRBV2 and TRBJ1-2, the CDR3 gives the full variable domain: EPEVTQTPSHQVTQMGQEVILRCVPISNHLYFYWYRQILGQKVEFLVSFYNNEISEKSEIFDDQFSVERPDGSNFTLKIRSTKLEDSAMYFCASSIDRGHPVHTFGSGTRLTVV.

The J gene is TRBJ1-1, the V gene TRBV7-2, with 8 bases identical to TRBD1. V shed 1 base, J shed 5 bases, and the junction held 3 bases outside the gene matches. This CDR3 has 14 amino acids. The germline V gene encodes CDR1 SGHTA and CDR2 FQGNSA. The CDR3, as DNA: TGTGCCAGCAGCTTAGACAGGGGGTCAACTGAAGCTTTCTTT. Its protein product is CASSLDRGSTEAFF.

The genes are TRBV5-1 and TRBJ2-3; possibly TRBD2 for D (7 bases). V was clipped by 7 bases and J by 4 bases, with 19 bases between them. Germline CDR1 is SGHRS and CDR2 is YFSETQ. The CDR3 is 15 amino acids. The CDR3 protein is CASSAEGGAPDTQYF. The CDR3 DNA reads as TGCGCCAGCTCAGCCGAGGGGGGGGCCCCAGATACGCAGTATTTT.

This clone was counted only a few times. This chain links TRBV13 with TRBJ1-1; TRBD1 matches 8 bases. The ends lost 2 bases at V and 5 bases at J; junction bases unmatched: 7. The germline CDR1 and CDR2 sequences are PRHDT and FYEKMQ (reference sequence). The CDR3 sequence is 15 residues long. The chain's CDR3 is CASSLRQGSLTEAFF. The CDR3 coding sequence is TGTGCCAGCAGCTTAAGACAGGGGAGTTTAACTGAAGCTTTCTTT.

V gene TRBV7-9 combines with J gene TRBJ1-5; D gene ambiguous. The CDR3 spans 12 residues. Germline V gives CDR1 SEHNR, CDR2 FQNEAQ (reference sequence). Trimming left V 5 bases short and J 1 base short, with 3 bases between. The CDR3 bases are TGTGCCAGCAGCCCGAGCAATCAGCCCCAGCATTTT. Its protein product is CASSPSNQPQHF. Based on the CDR3 plus reference TRBV7-9 and TRBJ1-5, the full variable domain is DTGVSQNPRHKITKRGQNVTFRCDPISEHNRLYWYRQTLGQGPEFLTYFQNEAQLEKSRLLSDRFSAERPKGSFSTLEIQRTEQGDSAMYLCASSPSNQPQHFGDGTRLSIL.

The chain couples TRBV11-2 to TRBJ2-1, with D perhaps matching TRBD2 (6 bases). This CDR3 contains 15 residues. CDR1 is SGHAT, CDR2 FQNNGV, per germline. V dropped 6 bases and J dropped 4 bases, with 16 bases sitting between them. CDR3 nucleotides: TGTGCCAGCAGTCCGATAGCGGATAGATACAATGAGCAGTTCTTC. This encodes CASSPIADRYNEQFF.

The V gene is TRBV27, the J gene TRBJ1-5; tentative D call: TRBD1 (6 bases). Between the trimmed V and J ends, which lost 3 bases and 2 bases, there was a span of 14 bases. The CDR3 is made up of 16 amino acids. Germline V CDR1 and CDR2: MNHEY, SMNVEV (reference sequence). The CDR3 sequence is CASSFAGALGNQPQHF. CDR3 in DNA: TGTGCCAGCAGTTTTGCGGGGGCTCTAGGCAATCAGCCCCAGCATTTT.

DNA of the CDR3: TGTGCCAGCTCACCAGAGATGAGAGAGATCGAGCAGTACTTC. This codes for CASSPEMREIEQYF. The V gene is TRBV18, the J gene TRBJ2-7; the D is unclear. This CDR3 region has 14 residues. Germline V gives CDR1 KGHSH, CDR2 LQKENI. The V gene lost 2 bases and the J gene lost 6 bases, with 14 bases spanning the gap.

J is TRBJ2-5 and V is TRBV10-1; a possible D gene is TRBD1 (6 bases). CDR3 length: 15 residues. Between the trimmed V and J ends, which lost 6 bases and 7 bases, there was a span of 21 bases. CDR1 and CDR2 (germline): WNHNN, SYGVQD (reference sequence). In nucleotides, the CDR3 is TGCGCCAGCAGCGAATCTAGGGGGTCTGAGGGGACCCAGTACTTC. Residues: CASSESRGSEGTQYF.

V gene TRBV30 combines with J gene TRBJ1-1; unclear D gene. This CDR3 has 11 residues. The germline V gene encodes CDR1 GTSNPN and CDR2 SVGIG (reference sequence). V lost 5 bases and J 6 bases, leaving 10 bases between the germline ends. The CDR3 DNA sequence: TGTGCCTGGGAACGGAGCGCTGAAGCTTTCTTT. Protein sequence: CAWERSAEAFF.